This T cell receptor beta chain was sequenced in a study of patients and donors after allogeneic stem cell transplantation. TCRdb redid the calling of the RT-PCR reads with MiXCR, one entry per CDR3 protein. The data hold roughly 880,000 distinct CDR3 sequences, with approximately 19% observed a single time. The CDR3 consists of 16 residues. Germline-derived CDR1 and CDR2 are SGHVS and FNYEAQ. The ends were cut back, 5 bases at V and 3 bases at J, with 20 bases in the middle. This clonotype was observed a few times. The TCR was taken from a human donor who was either an allogeneic HSCT recipient or a stem cell or donor lymphocyte infusion donor (not recorded which). It is not recorded whose cells these are; they may come from a transplant donor. The genes are TRBV7-6 and TRBJ2-7, with a weak D call TRBD1 (6 bases). Material: blood, either unsorted or a sorted T cell fraction (not recorded which). This chain's CDR3 is CASSLQAGTRNYEQYF. In nucleotides, the CDR3 is TGTGCCAGCAGCCTGCAAGCCGGGACACGCAACTACGAGCAGTACTTC.